This T cell receptor beta chain was found in a study of T cells in Graves' hyperthyroidism and ophthalmopathy. Study details: Peripheral blood was drawn at first diagnosis, prior to all treatment. The study, taken as a whole, reports: Ophthalmopathy prediction by the model preceded onset by a median about 6.5 months.

Amplification of TCR beta CDR3 regions used RNA as the template. The TCR CDR3 was amplified in a first-round RT-PCR using the HTBI primer set. TCRdb recomputed calls from the multiplex PCR reads with MiXCR, one row per CDR3 protein. The sample shows hundreds of thousands of distinct CDR3 sequences, around 17% of them seen only once. Concerning this clonotype itself: The antigen is unknown.

Disease duration under 2 months; hyperthyroidism patients were aged 18 to 65. For the diagnoses, clinical symptoms, serum thyroxine and TRAb, thyroid ultrasound and orbital computed tomography were used. Unmatched junction bases numbered 13, after V lost 6 bases and J lost 0 bases. The CDR3 extends over 19 amino acids. This TCR derives from a woman in her late teens or twenties with Graves' hyperthyroidism. The V and J genes are TRBV12-3 or TRBV12-4 and TRBJ2-6, with 8 bases fitting TRBD2. The sequenced material came from blood. The DNA for the CDR3 is TGTGCCAGCAGCCCACCGGGGGGGGCCCACATCTCTGGGGCCAACGTCCTGACTTTC. Residues: CASSPPGGAHISGANVLTF.